Listed here are 8 T cell receptor beta chains from one sample, sequenced in a study of graft-versus-host responses after intestinal transplantation. Sequenced by immunoSEQ multiplex PCR; TCRdb stores in-frame clones only, minus some. The sample shows tens of thousands of clones, around 95% of them seen only once. Antigens for these TCRs are unknown. The sequences come from unstimulated CD8+ T cells sorted from spleen or lymph node cells, collected before intestinal transplant. The receptors here all came from a human donor who received an intestinal transplant.

V gene TRBV7-9 combines with J gene TRBJ2-4; 8 bases agree with TRBD1. With 5 bases clipped from V and 16 bases from J, the junction kept 7 bases outside the gene matches. Germline V gene lookup returns CDR1 SEHNR and CDR2 FQNEAQ (reference sequence). There are 11 residues in the CDR3. Written as DNA, the CDR3 is TGTGCCAGCAGCCCTGGACAGGGAATCTACTTC. Translated, it gives CASSPGQGIYF.

This rearrangement joins TRBV7-8 to TRBJ2-5; 9 nucleotides line up with TRBD1. The closer fit of TRBJ2-7 to the DNA end suggests the J call may be wrong. The germline CDR1 and CDR2 sequences are SGHVS and FQNEAQ. The CDR3 runs 14 residues. CDR3 loop: CASSHGTGTYEQYF. In nucleotides, the CDR3 is TGTGCCAGCAGCCACGGGACAGGGACCTACGAGCAGTACTTC.

This clone was detected once. The CDR3 coding sequence is TGTGCCAGCAGTAGGAACGACAGGGCTGAAAAACTGTTTTTT. Amino acid sequence: CASSRNDRAEKLFF. The V and J genes are TRBV6-5 and TRBJ1-4; 7 bases are shared with TRBD1. In germline, CDR1 is MNHEY, CDR2 SVGAGI. V lost 5 bases and J lost 7; bases outside the gene matches: 7. The CDR3 sequence is 14 residues long.

The V and J genes are TRBV9 and TRBJ2-2, with no clear D. The germline CDR1 and CDR2 sequences are SGDLS and YYNGEE. The V end lost 3 bases, the J end lost 0 bases, and 12 bases lay between the germline ends. The CDR3 runs to 16 residues. The CDR3 sequence is CASSAPGEANTGELFF. In nucleotides, the CDR3 is TGTGCCAGCAGCGCCCCTGGGGAAGCGAACACCGGGGAGCTGTTTTTT.

This chain links TRBV30 with TRBJ2-7; no reliable D call. The germline gives CDR1 GTSNPN, CDR2 SVGIG (reference sequence). There are 17 residues in the CDR3. Trimming pared 0 bases from V and 0 bases from J, leaving 18 bases between. In DNA, the CDR3 is TGTGCCTGGAGTGTACCGCTATCGGGCGGCAGCTCCTACGAGCAGTACTTC. Its protein product is CAWSVPLSGGSSYEQYF.

The chain carries TRBV2 and TRBJ2-3, with D uncertain. V was clipped by 9 bases and J by 2 bases, with 9 bases between them. Germline V gene data show CDR1 as SNHLY and CDR2 as FYNNEI. CDR3 length equals 12 residues. The CDR3 spells CASIDNTDTQYF. In DNA, the CDR3 is TGTGCCAGTATCGACAACACAGATACGCAGTATTTT.

This chain links TRBV7-3 with TRBJ2-1; D is undetermined. V was shortened by 1 base and J by 2 bases, with 9 bases between the two germline ends. There are 15 residues in the CDR3. Per the germline V gene, CDR1 is SGHTA and CDR2 is FQGTGA. CDR3 in DNA: TGTGCCAGCAGCTTAAGCGGCCGTCCCTACAATGAGCAGTTCTTC. This encodes CASSLSGRPYNEQFF.

This chain joins TRBV28 and TRBJ2-1; D unclear. The CDR3 spans 16 residues. Germline CDR1 is MDHEN and CDR2 is SYDVKM. The ends were cut back, 2 bases at V and 10 bases at J, with 21 bases in the middle. The CDR3 here is CASSLEWVEVQSEQFF. The CDR3 nucleotides are TGTGCCAGCAGTTTAGAGTGGGTAGAGGTACAATCGGAGCAGTTCTTC.